These 10 T cell receptor beta chains originate from one sample sequenced in a study of control samples from healthy donors and cancer patients. Produced via immunoSEQ multiplex PCR; TCRdb's table is partial and in-frame only. This table holds some 130,000 clones, more than 80% found once. Specimen: blood. These TCRs come from a man in his forties in good health.

This chain uses TRBV28 with TRBJ2-7, with D tentatively TRBD1 (5 bases). V was clipped by 5 bases and J by 6 bases, with 14 bases between them. CDR3 length: 13 amino acids. Germline values: CDR1 MDHEN, CDR2 SYDVKM. DNA for the CDR3: TGTGCCAGCAGTCGCATACAGGCTCCCGAGCAGTACTTC. This encodes CASSRIQAPEQYF.

The chain carries TRBV20-1 and TRBJ1-1; no clear D gene. With 6 bases removed from V and 3 bases from J, the gap between germline ends came to 5 bases. The germline V gene has CDR1 DFQATT and CDR2 SNEGSKA (reference sequence). CDR3 length equals 10 residues. The CDR3 bases are TGCAGTGCATGGGACACTGAAGCTTTCTTT. This translates into CSAWDTEAFF.

The V call is TRBV5-5, the J call TRBJ2-5; D could derive from TRBD1 or TRBD2 (7 bases each). The V end lost 7 bases, the J end lost 4 bases, and 14 bases lay between the germline ends. Germline lookup yields CDR1 SGHKS and CDR2 YYEKEE (reference sequence). The CDR3 is 13 residues long. The chain's CDR3 is CASGWEGAETQYF. CDR3 DNA: TGTGCCAGCGGGTGGGAGGGGGCAGAGACCCAGTACTTC. The full variable domain, completed using reference TRBV5-5 and TRBJ2-5, is DAGVTQSPTHLIKTRGQQVTLRCSPISGHKSVSWYQQVLGQGPQFIFQYYEKEERGRGNFPDRFSARQFPNYSSELNVNALLLGDSALYLCASGWEGAETQYFGPGTRLLVL.

This chain joins TRBV7-9 and TRBJ2-5; possible D gene TRBD2, 5 bases. The germline gives CDR1 SEHNR, CDR2 FQNEAQ (reference sequence). V lost 5 bases and J lost 5, with 15 bases in between. The CDR3 totals 14 residues. The CDR3 DNA is TGTGCCAGCAGCCTTTGGGGAACGGGGGAGACCCAGTACTTC. Its protein product is CASSLWGTGETQYF.

The V and J genes are TRBV19 and TRBJ1-1; D not certain. The CDR3 runs to 14 residues. CDR1 and CDR2 (germline): LNHDA, SQIVND (reference sequence). V lost 7 bases and J 2 bases, leaving 14 bases between the germline ends. The CDR3 sequence is CASKRGWGNTEAFF. The CDR3 DNA reads TGTGCCAGTAAGCGGGGTTGGGGTAACACTGAAGCTTTCTTT.

The J gene is TRBJ2-3, the V gene TRBV19; 7 bases agree with TRBD2. J lost 4 bases, V lost 3 bases, and 10 bases had no gene match. The CDR3 has 16 residues. The germline gives CDR1 LNHDA, CDR2 SQIVND (reference sequence). Here the CDR3 DNA reads TGTGCCAGTAGTATGAATGGCGGGGGTAATCCAGATACGCAGTATTTT. Translating gives CASSMNGGGNPDTQYF.

CDR3 nucleotide sequence: TGTGCCAGCAGTCCATCTTTATCGCCAGACACTGAAGCTTTCTTT. Translation: CASSPSLSPDTEAFF. This rearrangement joins TRBV5-6 to TRBJ1-1; D call uncertain. Trimming took off 5 bases at V and 3 bases at J, with 17 bases between the two ends. CDR1 is SGHDT, CDR2 YYEEEE, per germline. CDR3 length: 15 residues.

The chain links TRBV14 to TRBJ2-3; D might be TRBD2 (5 bases). Trimming removed 6 bases from V and 0 bases from J, with 13 bases in between. In germline, CDR1 is SGHDN, CDR2 FVKESK. CDR3 length: 15 residues. The CDR3 is CASSFGIRSTDTQYF. As DNA, the CDR3 is TGTGCCAGCAGTTTCGGGATCCGAAGCACAGATACGCAGTATTTT.

The chain carries TRBV6-1 and TRBJ1-1; 7 bases line up with TRBD1. Germline CDR1 MNHNS, CDR2 SASEGT. J gave up 5 bases and V 2 bases, and 14 bases lay outside the gene matches. The CDR3 has 17 residues. The CDR3 nucleotides read TGTGCCAGCAGTGAATCAGGATCCGCAGGGGGTGAGACTGAAGCTTTCTTT. Protein: CASSESGSAGGETEAFF.

The CDR3 sequence is CASRGGLADYNEQFF. The CDR3, as DNA: TGCGCCAGCAGGGGAGGGCTAGCGGATTACAATGAGCAGTTCTTC. The chain recombines TRBV5-1 with TRBJ2-1, with TRBD2 matching 7 bases. V was pared by 5 bases and J by 4 bases, with 9 bases of the junction left unmatched. Germline-derived CDR1 and CDR2 are SGHRS and YFSETQ. The CDR3 is 15 amino acids.